The 29 T cell receptor beta chains listed next were all sequenced from one sample in a study of graft-versus-host responses after intestinal transplantation (dated by TCRdb to 2020 to 2023). The library was made by the immunoSEQ multiplex PCR assay. TCRdb stores this immuneACCESS table with in-frame sequences only. Part of the clones is absent; in the studies checked, under half of the shortfall reflects unresolved V genes, and no reason is known for the rest. The sample data list nearly 45,000 clones, and 90% to 95% of these were observed just once. The ten largest account for 4% to 4.5% of the sample. The specimen comprised PBMCs, sampled 524 days after transplant. The receptors derive from a human patient who received an intestinal transplant, so some T cells may come from the graft donor.

The chain carries TRBV6-5 and TRBJ2-5; tentatively, D is TRBD1 (5 bases). Germline CDR1 MNHEY, CDR2 SVGAGI. Trimming took 6 bases from V and 4 from J, leaving 6 bases between them. The CDR3 is made up of 11 amino acids. The CDR3 sequence: CASRGLETQYF. Written as DNA, the CDR3 is TGTGCCAGCAGGGGGCTAGAGACCCAGTACTTC.

This chain uses TRBV19 with TRBJ2-7; D tentatively fits TRBD1 or TRBD2 (5 bases each). V lost 5 bases and J 2 bases, leaving 13 bases between the germline ends. The CDR3 runs to 14 residues. Germline V gives CDR1 LNHDA, CDR2 SQIVND (reference sequence). The DNA of the CDR3 is TGTGCCAGTAGTGAGAATAGGGGACCCTACGAGCAGTACTTC. This translates into CASSENRGPYEQYF. Full variable domain (missing parts from reference TRBV19 and TRBJ2-7): DGGITQSPKYLFRKEGQNVTLSCEQNLNHDAMYWYRQDPGQGLRLIYYSQIVNDFQKGDIAEGYSVSREKKESFPLTVTSAQKNPTAFYLCASSENRGPYEQYFGPGTRLTVT.

The chain combines TRBV10-3 with TRBJ2-5; D perhaps matches TRBD1 (6 bases). Trimming cost V 7 bases and J 5 bases, with 11 bases left between them. CDR3 size: 12 residues. Germline V CDR1 and CDR2: ENHRY, SYGVKD. The CDR3 nucleotides read TGTGCCATCACAGGGGCCGGGGAGACCCAGTACTTC. It is translated as CAITGAGETQYF.

This clone was seen a single time. The gene calls are TRBV28 and TRBJ2-7; D may be TRBD1 or TRBD2 (5 bases each). The CDR3 loop spans 12 amino acids. In germline, CDR1 is MDHEN, CDR2 SYDVKM. CDR3: CSAGRESYEQYF. The CDR3, as DNA: TGTTCCGCGGGCAGGGAATCCTACGAGCAGTACTTC.

The rearrangement joins TRBV6-5 to TRBJ2-7; D ambiguous. Between the trimmed V and J ends, which lost 6 bases and 0 bases, there was a span of 6 bases. There are 12 residues in the CDR3. Germline-derived CDR1 and CDR2 are MNHEY and SVGAGI. CDR3 residues: CASRAVSYEQYF. The CDR3 bases are TGTGCCAGCAGGGCCGTCTCCTACGAGCAGTACTTC.

V gene TRBV7-8 combines with J gene TRBJ2-7; D remains ambiguous. V lost 5 bases to trimming and J lost 0 bases, with 8 bases between them. Germline loops: CDR1 SGHVS, CDR2 FQNEAQ. CDR3 length: 13 residues. This CDR3 reads CASSPGPSYEQYF. As DNA, the CDR3 is TGTGCCAGCAGCCCAGGACCCTCCTACGAGCAGTACTTC.

V usage is TRBV27 and J usage is TRBJ2-5; tentative D call: TRBD2 (6 bases). The CDR3 runs to 14 residues. Germline V gives CDR1 MNHEY, CDR2 SMNVEV (reference sequence). Trimming pared 1 base from V and 6 bases from J, leaving 12 bases between. This CDR3 is CASSLFSGTKTQYF. CDR3 DNA sequence: TGTGCCAGCAGTTTATTTAGCGGTACAAAGACCCAGTACTTC.

This clone was detected a few times. The V call is TRBV6-4, the J call TRBJ2-7; 10 bases map to TRBD2. The CDR3 is 15 amino acids. Germline V gene sequence: CDR1 MRHNA, CDR2 SNTAGT. J gave up 3 bases and V 6 bases, and 8 bases lay outside the gene matches. DNA of the CDR3: TGTGCCAGCAGGGACCAGCGGGAGGGGGTCTACGAGCAGTACTTC. Translating gives CASRDQREGVYEQYF.

The V gene is TRBV29-1, the J gene TRBJ2-4; 12 positions agree with TRBD2. The V and J ends lost 4 bases and 0 bases, in that order; junction bases with no gene match: 1. Germline CDR1 and CDR2: SQVTM and ANQGSEA. CDR3 size: 15 residues. CDR3 amino acids: CSVGTSGVAKNIQYF. As DNA, the CDR3 is TGCAGCGTTGGGACTAGCGGGGTAGCCAAAAACATTCAGTACTTC.

A word on this clone: Other DNA sequences from this sample encode an identical CDR3 as well. The V gene is TRBV9, the J gene TRBJ1-1; 7 nucleotides line up with TRBD1. The trim removed 4 bases at V and 0 bases at J, leaving 6 bases unmatched. The CDR3 is 15 residues long. Germline V lookup: CDR1 SGDLS, CDR2 YYNGEE. DNA of the CDR3: TGTGCCAGCAGCCTGGGACAGCCCATGAACACTGAAGCTTTCTTT. It yields the protein CASSLGQPMNTEAFF.

The chain links TRBV11-2 to TRBJ1-2; 8 bases are shared with TRBD1. The CDR3 has 14 amino acids. V lost 4 bases, J lost 1 base, and 2 bases stayed unmatched. Looked up from germline, CDR1 is SGHAT and CDR2 is FQNNGV. Written as DNA, the CDR3 is TGTGCCAGCAGCTGGACAGGGAATAACTATGGCTACACCTTC. Its protein product is CASSWTGNNYGYTF.

The chain employs TRBV14 and TRBJ2-7; a possible D gene is TRBD2 (6 bases). Germline loops: CDR1 SGHDN, CDR2 FVKESK. The V gene lost 4 bases and the J gene lost 3 bases, with 13 bases spanning the gap. This CDR3 region has 14 residues. The CDR3 DNA sequence: TGTGCCAGCAGCCCAGGAGGGCGGGGCTACGAGCAGTACTTC. Its translation is CASSPGGRGYEQYF.

This clone was detected only a few times. V usage is TRBV4-2 and J usage is TRBJ2-5; D gene uncertain. V gave up 0 bases and J gave up 5 bases, with 10 bases separating them. The germline V gene encodes CDR1 LGHNA and CDR2 YNFKEQ. The CDR3 loop spans 14 amino acids. CDR3 sequence (DNA): TGTGCCAGCAGCCAAGATCTTTTAGGGGAGACCCAGTACTTC. It codes for CASSQDLLGETQYF.

The V gene is TRBV19, the J gene TRBJ1-1; D perhaps matches TRBD1 (5 bases). The CDR3 has 14 residues. Germline assignment: CDR1 LNHDA and CDR2 SQIVND (reference sequence). The V end was cut by 7 bases, the J end by 1 base, with 13 bases between. CDR3 DNA sequence: TGTGCCAGTACGACGGATGGGGGGAACACTGAAGCTTTCTTT. The encoded protein is CASTTDGGNTEAFF.

This clone was seen only a few times. The V gene is TRBV30, the J gene TRBJ1-4; TRBD1 is a possible D gene (5 bases). Germline values: CDR1 GTSNPN, CDR2 SVGIG (reference sequence). V was trimmed by 2 bases and J by 3 bases, leaving 7 bases between them. The CDR3 loop spans 13 amino acids. The CDR3 reads CAWSQGPNEKLFF. CDR3 coding DNA: TGTGCCTGGAGTCAGGGTCCTAATGAAAAACTGTTTTTT.

This chain links TRBV11-2 with TRBJ2-7, with TRBD2 identical over 8 bases. CDR1 and CDR2 (germline): SGHAT, FQNNGV. CDR3 size: 15 residues. V was clipped by 4 bases and J by 5 bases; unmatched bases: 10. CDR3 loop: CASSYFGGSGNEQYF. The CDR3 nucleotides are TGTGCCAGCAGCTATTTTGGGGGTAGCGGGAACGAGCAGTACTTC.

V usage is TRBV5-6 and J usage is TRBJ2-1; TRBD2 matches at 12 bases. The CDR3 contains 15 residues. Trimming took 0 bases from V and 10 from J; bases not matched to a gene: 5. Germline CDR1 reads SGHDT; CDR2 reads YYEEEE. The CDR3: CASSLGLAGDWEQFF. The CDR3 DNA follows: TGTGCCAGCAGCTTGGGACTAGCGGGAGACTGGGAGCAGTTCTTC.

V and J are TRBV2 and TRBJ2-2; perhaps D is TRBD1 or TRBD2 (5 bases each). This CDR3 has 16 amino acids. Germline V gives CDR1 SNHLY, CDR2 FYNNEI. V gave up 6 bases and J gave up 2 bases, with 16 bases separating them. The CDR3 loop is CASSLNEGTNTGELFF. The CDR3 DNA reads as TGTGCCAGCAGCCTTAACGAGGGGACCAACACCGGGGAGCTGTTTTTT.

The table lists this clone with a count of one. V gene TRBV19 combines with J gene TRBJ2-2; weak D call: TRBD1 (5 bases). With 0 bases removed from V and 0 bases from J, the gap between germline ends came to 14 bases. The CDR3 consists of 18 residues. CDR1 and CDR2 from the germline V gene are LNHDA and SQIVND (reference sequence). Here the CDR3 DNA reads TGTGCCAGTAGTATAGAGAAGGGGATAGGGGCGAACACCGGGGAGCTGTTTTTT. This translates into CASSIEKGIGANTGELFF.

This chain joins TRBV4-1 and TRBJ2-1; 8 positions match TRBD1. With 5 bases clipped from V and 0 bases from J, the junction kept 6 bases outside the gene matches. CDR1 is MGHRA, CDR2 YSYEKL, per germline. The CDR3 is made up of 16 amino acids. The CDR3 reads CASSTRQGISYNEQFF. The DNA for the CDR3 is TGCGCCAGCAGCACTCGACAGGGGATCTCCTACAATGAGCAGTTCTTC.

The V call is TRBV6-5, the J call TRBJ2-1; TRBD2 agrees at 9 bases. The CDR3 is 15 residues long. J gave up 8 bases and V 3 bases, and 8 bases lay outside the gene matches. The germline gives CDR1 MNHEY, CDR2 SVGAGI. The CDR3, as DNA: TGTGCCAGCAGTTATGGTAGCGGGAGCCTGTATGAGCAGTTCTTC. Its translation: CASSYGSGSLYEQFF.

The V and J genes are TRBV10-3 and TRBJ2-3; D is perhaps TRBD2 (6 bases). In germline, CDR1 is ENHRY, CDR2 SYGVKD. The length of the CDR3 is 14 residues. The V end lost 8 bases, the J end lost 1 base, and 13 bases lay between the germline ends. CDR3 nucleotide sequence: TGTGCCATCTTTTCGGGGGAGGGCACAGATACGCAGTATTTT. As protein: CAIFSGEGTDTQYF.

The chain joins TRBV7-9 to TRBJ1-2, with 7 bases matching TRBD1. From germline, CDR1 is SEHNR and CDR2 FQNEAQ (reference sequence). There are 14 residues in the CDR3. V was pared by 3 bases and J by 8 bases, with 9 bases of the junction left unmatched. In DNA, the CDR3 is TGTGCCAGCAGCTTGGGGGGACAGATTTGGGGCTACACCTTC. The encoded protein is CASSLGGQIWGYTF.

This chain links TRBV5-4 with TRBJ2-1, with 14 bases fitting TRBD2. The V gene's germline CDR1 is SGHNT and CDR2 YYREEE (reference sequence). This CDR3 is 16 amino acids long. The ends lost 2 bases at V and 8 bases at J; junction bases unmatched: 6. CDR3 region: CASSLRLAGGGDEQFF. The CDR3, as DNA: TGTGCCAGCAGCTTAAGACTAGCGGGAGGGGGGGATGAGCAGTTCTTC.

The CDR3 sequence is CASSSRLDGFYEQYF. The CDR3 DNA sequence: TGTGCCAGCAGTTCACGGTTGGATGGCTTCTACGAGCAGTACTTC. V is TRBV6-1 and J is TRBJ2-7, with D uncertain. Germline V gives CDR1 MNHNS, CDR2 SASEGT. Trimming removed 5 bases from V and 3 bases from J, with 17 bases in between. There are 15 residues in the CDR3.

The chain joins TRBV10-3 to TRBJ2-1, with TRBD2 identical over 13 bases. The CDR3 has 18 amino acids. Losses at the gene ends were 2 bases for V and 5 bases for J; bases not matched to a gene: 9. Germline CDR1 reads ENHRY; CDR2 reads SYGVKD. The DNA for the CDR3 is TGTGCCATCAGTGAGACTAGCGGGAGGGGAATCTCAGACAATGAGCAGTTCTTC. Encoded protein: CAISETSGRGISDNEQFF.

This rearrangement joins TRBV10-3 to TRBJ1-2; 9 bases map to TRBD1. This CDR3 comprises 14 residues. Germline values: CDR1 ENHRY, CDR2 SYGVKD. The trim removed 3 bases at V and 7 bases at J, leaving 6 bases unmatched. The DNA of the CDR3 is TGTGCCATCAGTGACCGGACAGGGGTTGGTGGCTACACCTTC. Its translation: CAISDRTGVGGYTF.

This CDR3 reads CASSVDLANYGYTF. Here the CDR3 DNA reads TGTGCCAGCAGTGTCGACCTAGCTAACTATGGCTACACCTTC. V gene TRBV6-1 combines with J gene TRBJ1-2, with D hard to call. Germline assignment: CDR1 MNHNS and CDR2 SASEGT. The CDR3 length is 14 residues. The V end lost 4 bases, the J end lost 0 bases, and 9 bases lay between the germline ends.

V is TRBV7-8 and J is TRBJ2-3; 8 bases align to TRBD2. Germline values: CDR1 SGHVS, CDR2 FQNEAQ. Germline trimming cut 5 bases from V and 2 bases from J; bases unmatched to any gene: 9. The CDR3 totals 16 residues. The CDR3, as DNA: TGTGCCAGCAGCCTGACTAGCGCCTTTGTCACAGATACGCAGTATTTT. It encodes CASSLTSAFVTDTQYF.